The 17 T cell receptor beta chains given below trace back to one sample, sequenced in a study of cytomegalovirus exposure and HLA in healthy donors. PCR involved 60 Vbeta and 13 Jbeta primers. Libraries were prepared by immunoSEQ multiplex PCR; TCRdb keeps only in-frame clonotypes and omits some of them. The sample totals 40,000 or so clones. Material: PBMCs. All receptors derive from a male donor in good health and CMV-seronegative.

The rearrangement links TRBV7-8 to TRBJ1-5; 10 nucleotides line up with TRBD1. Germline trimming cut 4 bases from V and 7 bases from J; bases unmatched to any gene: 4. The length of the CDR3 is 14 residues. CDR1 SGHVS and CDR2 FQNEAQ come from the germline V gene. CDR3 in amino acids: CASSSDRGRQPQHF. In nucleotides, the CDR3 is TGTGCCAGCAGCTCAGACAGGGGGCGACAGCCCCAGCATTTT.

The chain uses TRBV5-1 and TRBJ1-5; TRBD1 is a possible D gene (5 bases). Per the germline V gene, CDR1 is SGHRS and CDR2 is YFSETQ. The V end was cut by 4 bases, the J end by 5 bases, with 16 bases between. CDR3 size: 15 residues. CDR3 amino acids: CASSLRGGAHQPQHF. The CDR3 DNA reads TGCGCCAGCAGCCTCCGTGGAGGGGCCCATCAGCCCCAGCATTTT.

The gene calls are TRBV7-6 and TRBJ2-1, with D possibly TRBD2 on 5 matching bases. The V and J ends lost 1 base and 10 bases respectively, with 8 bases between them. Germline loops: CDR1 SGHVS, CDR2 FNYEAQ. This CDR3 has 12 residues. CDR3 protein: CASSLGREEQFF. CDR3 DNA sequence: TGTGCCAGCAGCTTAGGTCGGGAAGAGCAGTTCTTC.

The V and J genes are TRBV18 and TRBJ2-3; 9 nucleotides match TRBD2. This CDR3 contains 17 residues. Germline lookup yields CDR1 KGHSH and CDR2 LQKENI. V trimming: 3 bases; J trimming: 6 bases; junction bases outside the gene matches: 13. The CDR3 protein is CASSPYLPAGGSDTQYF. The CDR3 DNA follows: TGTGCCAGCTCACCCTATCTTCCAGCGGGGGGCTCGGATACGCAGTATTTT.

This chain uses TRBV5-1 with TRBJ2-5; 10 bases agree with TRBD2. The V and J ends lost 0 bases and 4 bases, in that order; junction bases with no gene match: 3. Looked up from germline, CDR1 is SGHRS and CDR2 is YFSETQ. The CDR3 is made up of 15 amino acids. CDR3 residues: CASSLGTSGLETQYF. The CDR3 DNA reads as TGCGCCAGCAGCTTGGGGACTAGCGGATTAGAGACCCAGTACTTC.

This chain uses TRBV7-9 with TRBJ1-6, with 9 positions matching TRBD1. CDR1 and CDR2 (germline): SEHNR, FQNEAQ (reference sequence). The CDR3 contains 16 residues. The trim removed 4 bases at V and 7 bases at J, leaving 8 bases unmatched. CDR3 region: CASSSSLGQGNSPLHF. The CDR3 DNA is TGTGCCAGCAGCTCCTCCCTTGGACAGGGGAATTCACCCCTCCACTTT.

The genes are TRBV7-2 and TRBJ2-5; 15 nucleotides line up with TRBD2. The germline gives CDR1 SGHTA, CDR2 FQGNSA. V was clipped by 6 bases and J by 6 bases; unmatched bases: 8. There are 16 residues in the CDR3. CDR3 nucleotides: TGTGCCAGCAGTCTTGGACTAGCGGGGGGGCAGAAGACCCAGTACTTC. Its protein product is CASSLGLAGGQKTQYF. Based on the CDR3 plus reference TRBV7-2 and TRBJ2-5, the full variable domain is GAGVSQSPSNKVTEKGKDVELRCDPISGHTALYWYRQSLGQGLEFLIYFQGNSAPDKSGLPSDRFSAERTGGSVSTLTIQRTQQEDSAVYLCASSLGLAGGQKTQYFGPGTRLLVL.

The chain carries TRBV2 and TRBJ2-7; no firm D call. The CDR3 length is 14 residues. V was trimmed by 5 bases and J by 6 bases, leaving 17 bases between them. Germline V gives CDR1 SNHLY, CDR2 FYNNEI. DNA of the CDR3: TGTGCCAGCAGTTTAGACCTGGAGCTACGCGAGCAGTACTTC. Protein product: CASSLDLELREQYF.

As to this clone: Additional DNA sequences in this sample encode the identical CDR3. This chain connects TRBV19 to TRBJ2-1, with D possibly being TRBD2 (5 bases). The germline gives CDR1 LNHDA, CDR2 SQIVND (reference sequence). This CDR3 is built from 14 residues. Between the trimmed V and J ends, which lost 5 bases and 0 bases, there was a span of 8 bases. The CDR3 nucleotides read TGTGCCAGTAGTCGGGGTATCTCCTACAATGAGCAGTTCTTC. Its translation is CASSRGISYNEQFF.

The chain recombines TRBV6-1 with TRBJ1-2; TRBD1 aligns across 11 bases. From germline, CDR1 is MNHNS and CDR2 SASEGT. V shed 6 bases, J shed 6 bases, and the junction held 9 bases outside the gene matches. CDR3 length: 15 amino acids. The CDR3 region has the DNA TGTGCCAGCAGACTCGGAGGACAGGGGGCCGATGGCTACACCTTC. This codes for CASRLGGQGADGYTF.

V is TRBV4-2 and J is TRBJ1-6, with 8 bases lining up with TRBD1. Per the germline V gene, CDR1 is LGHNA and CDR2 is YNFKEQ. The CDR3 runs to 17 residues. After removal of 0 bases from V and 4 bases from J, the junction contained 5 bases not matched to a gene. The CDR3 region has the DNA TGTGCCAGCAGCCAAGACCGGGACAGGCCTTATAATTCACCCCTCCACTTT. It codes for CASSQDRDRPYNSPLHF.

This chain links TRBV29-1 with TRBJ2-2; perhaps TRBD1 as D (7 bases). Trimming removed 4 bases from V and 6 bases from J, with 15 bases in between. The CDR3 is 14 residues long. Germline CDR1 and CDR2: SQVTM and ANQGSEA. CDR3 amino acids: CSVVGTAGPGELFF. The CDR3 DNA reads TGCAGCGTTGTCGGGACAGCGGGTCCCGGGGAGCTGTTTTTT.

This CDR3 is CSGSQGAGNTIYF. The CDR3 bases are TGCAGCGGGTCACAGGGGGCGGGAAACACCATATATTTT. V is TRBV29-1 and J is TRBJ1-3; 9 bases map to TRBD1. The CDR3 is made up of 13 amino acids. After removal of 7 bases from V and 4 bases from J, the junction contained 5 bases not matched to a gene. Looked up from germline, CDR1 is SQVTM and CDR2 is ANQGSEA.

This rearrangement joins TRBV5-1 to TRBJ2-4, with 8 bases fitting TRBD1. The CDR3 consists of 16 residues. Germline CDR1 and CDR2: SGHRS and YFSETQ. V lost 0 bases to trimming and J lost 8 bases; unmatched junction nucleotides: 10. The CDR3 region is CASSLVGVDRGDIQYF. The CDR3 region has the DNA TGCGCCAGCAGCTTGGTCGGGGTAGACAGGGGAGACATTCAGTACTTC.

The chain has TRBV7-6 and TRBJ1-1; tentative D call: TRBD1 (5 bases). From germline, CDR1 is SGHVS and CDR2 FNYEAQ. This CDR3 comprises 14 residues. V shed 5 bases and J shed 1 base, with 11 bases lying between them. This CDR3 reads CASSARQGNTEAFF. Here the CDR3 DNA reads TGTGCCAGCAGCGCACGGCAGGGGAACACTGAAGCTTTCTTT.

V usage is TRBV6-5 and J usage is TRBJ2-7, with TRBD1 matching over 7 bases. Per the germline V gene, CDR1 is MNHEY and CDR2 is SVGAGI. With 8 bases clipped from V and 4 bases from J, the junction kept 14 bases outside the gene matches. CDR3 length: 15 residues. CDR3 sequence reads: CASRPAEGALYEQYF. CDR3 coding DNA: TGTGCCAGCCGACCCGCAGAGGGGGCCCTTTACGAGCAGTACTTC.

The V call is TRBV18, the J call TRBJ1-1; tentative D call: TRBD1 (5 bases). CDR3 length: 17 amino acids. CDR1 and CDR2 (germline): KGHSH, LQKENI. The ends were cut back, 0 bases at V and 4 bases at J, with 18 bases in the middle. CDR3 amino acids: CASSPPNVGLSGTEAFF. CDR3 DNA: TGTGCCAGCTCACCACCTAACGTGGGACTTTCGGGCACTGAAGCTTTCTTT. Drawing the rest from reference TRBV18 and TRBJ1-1, the complete variable domain is NAGVMQNPRHLVRRRGQEARLRCSPMKGHSHVYWYRQLPEEGLKFMVYLQKENIIDESGMPKERFSAEFPKEGPSILRIQQVVRGDSAAYFCASSPPNVGLSGTEAFFGQGTRLTVV.